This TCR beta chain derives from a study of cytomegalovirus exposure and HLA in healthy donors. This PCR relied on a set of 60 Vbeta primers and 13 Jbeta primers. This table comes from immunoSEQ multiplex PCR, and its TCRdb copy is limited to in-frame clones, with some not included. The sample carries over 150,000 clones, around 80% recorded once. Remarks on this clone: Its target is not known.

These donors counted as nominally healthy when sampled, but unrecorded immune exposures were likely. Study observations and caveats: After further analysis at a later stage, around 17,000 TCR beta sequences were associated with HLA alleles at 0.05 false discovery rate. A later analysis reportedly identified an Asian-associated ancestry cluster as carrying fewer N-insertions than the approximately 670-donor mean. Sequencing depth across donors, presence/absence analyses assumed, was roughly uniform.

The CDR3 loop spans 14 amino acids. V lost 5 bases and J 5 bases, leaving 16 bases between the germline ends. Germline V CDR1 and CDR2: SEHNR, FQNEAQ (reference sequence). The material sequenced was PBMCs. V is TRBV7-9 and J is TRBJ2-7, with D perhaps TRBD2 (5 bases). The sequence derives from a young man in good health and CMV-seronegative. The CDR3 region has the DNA TGTGCCAGCAGCCTACTAGAAAACGCTGACGAGCAGTACTTC. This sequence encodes CASSLLENADEQYF.